These 32 T cell receptor beta chains came from one sample sequenced in a study of T cell responses to AZD1222 COVID-19 vaccine. The method was immunoSEQ multiplex PCR; TCRdb's version includes in-frame clones alone and lacks a portion of them. Of 100,000 to 150,000 clones in the sample, 89% are singletons; the top ten hold more than 4%. The source material was peripheral blood, sampled on day 0 of AZD1222 vaccination. Receptors were obtained from an adult in good health.

The chain carries TRBV7-8 and TRBJ2-1, with D unresolved. The length of the CDR3 is 15 residues. Trimming cost V 5 bases and J 0 bases, with 11 bases left between them. CDR1 and CDR2 from the germline V gene are SGHVS and FQNEAQ. The CDR3 sequence: CASSPLPSSYNEQFF. The CDR3 DNA reads as TGTGCCAGCAGCCCCCTCCCTAGCTCCTACAATGAGCAGTTCTTC. The full variable domain, rest sourced from reference TRBV7-8 and TRBJ2-1, is GAGVSQSPRYKVAKRGQDVALRCDPISGHVSLFWYQQALGQGPEFLTYFQNEAQLDKSGLPSDRFFAERPEGSVSTLKIQRTQQEDSAVYLCASSPLPSSYNEQFFGPGTRLTVL.

This chain connects TRBV28 to TRBJ1-3; no firm D call. Germline assignment: CDR1 MDHEN and CDR2 SYDVKM. The CDR3 length is 10 residues. V was clipped by 8 bases and J by 4 bases, with 3 bases between them. CDR3: CASGGNTIYF. In DNA form, the CDR3 reads TGTGCCAGCGGAGGAAACACCATATATTTT.

The rearrangement uses TRBV11-2 and TRBJ2-3; 9 bases agree with TRBD2. Germline assignment: CDR1 SGHAT and CDR2 FQNNGV. Trimming removed 4 bases from V and 2 bases from J; junction bases left unmatched: 13. This CDR3 spans 18 amino acids. This CDR3 reads CASSSPHLAGRDTDTQYF. DNA of the CDR3: TGTGCCAGCAGCTCTCCTCACCTAGCGGGGAGAGACACAGATACGCAGTATTTT.

The chain recombines TRBV28 with TRBJ1-1, with D possibly being TRBD1 (6 bases). The CDR3 spans 12 residues. V shed 9 bases and J shed 3 bases, with 11 bases lying between them. Germline assignment: CDR1 MDHEN and CDR2 SYDVKM. CDR3 sequence: CASRKGDTEAFF. Written as DNA, the CDR3 is TGTGCCAGTCGAAAGGGGGACACTGAAGCTTTCTTT.

The chain carries TRBV29-1 and TRBJ2-2; 13 bases are a match to TRBD2. The CDR3 is 17 amino acids. Per germline, CDR1 SQVTM and CDR2 ANQGSEA. The V gene end was trimmed by 7 bases and the J gene end by 7 bases; junction bases not matched to a gene: 15. CDR3: CSAAGTSGIRVDGELFF. The CDR3 nucleotides are TGCAGCGCCGCGGGGACTAGCGGGATAAGGGTAGACGGGGAGCTGTTTTTT.

The chain links TRBV7-2 to TRBJ2-5; 7 bases fit TRBD2. Germline CDR1 is SGHTA and CDR2 is FQGNSA. The CDR3 covers 15 residues. With V trimmed by 3 bases and J by 0 bases, 4 bases remained unmatched. The CDR3 is CASSLSLADQETQYF. For the CDR3, the DNA is TGTGCCAGCAGCTTGAGCCTAGCGGACCAAGAGACCCAGTACTTC. Variable domain in full (rest from reference TRBV7-2 and TRBJ2-5): GAGVSQSPSNKVTEKGKDVELRCDPISGHTALYWYRQSLGQGLEFLIYFQGNSAPDKSGLPSDRFSAERTGGSVSTLTIQRTQQEDSAVYLCASSLSLADQETQYFGPGTRLLVL.

The J gene is TRBJ2-1, the V gene TRBV7-3; possible D gene TRBD1, 6 bases. The CDR3 has 13 residues. Germline CDR1 SGHTA, CDR2 FQGTGA. The ends were cut back, 4 bases at V and 9 bases at J, with 13 bases in the middle. CDR3 DNA: TGTGCCAGCAGCTATACCGTAGGGGGTGAGCAGTTCTTC. Its protein is CASSYTVGGEQFF.

For this clone: Distinct nucleotide sequences in the sample also encode this CDR3. The rearrangement uses TRBV5-1 and TRBJ2-3; D unclear. The V gene's germline CDR1 is SGHRS and CDR2 YFSETQ. This CDR3 spans 14 amino acids. Trimming left V 0 bases short and J 0 bases short, with 5 bases between. CDR3 nucleotides: TGCGCCAGCAGCTTGGGTGCTAGCACAGATACGCAGTATTTT. It specifies CASSLGASTDTQYF.

The chain employs TRBV10-3 and TRBJ1-4; D may be TRBD1 (5 bases). Germline V gene lookup returns CDR1 ENHRY and CDR2 SYGVKD. The length of the CDR3 is 15 residues. V shed 2 bases and J shed 4 bases, with 11 bases lying between them. CDR3 sequence: CAISEAGTGNEKLFF. CDR3 sequence (DNA): TGTGCCATCAGTGAGGCCGGGACGGGTAATGAAAAACTGTTTTTT.

The chain recombines TRBV6-5 with TRBJ1-1; 7 bases align to TRBD1. The length of the CDR3 is 14 residues. Per the germline V gene, CDR1 is MNHEY and CDR2 is SVGAGI. Trimming at V came to 6 bases and at J to 3 bases, leaving 7 bases not matched to a gene. The CDR3 bases are TGTGCCAGCAGAACCGGGACAGCATACACTGAAGCTTTCTTT. It translates to CASRTGTAYTEAFF.

The chain recombines TRBV6-1 with TRBJ2-5; D uncertain. The V gene's germline CDR1 is MNHNS and CDR2 SASEGT. This CDR3 is built from 14 residues. V shed 2 bases and J shed 7 bases, with 14 bases lying between them. This CDR3 is CASSESKGLGTQYF. CDR3 coding DNA: TGTGCCAGCAGTGAATCCAAGGGCTTGGGGACCCAGTACTTC.

The V and J genes are TRBV7-2 and TRBJ1-2, with 7 bases identical to TRBD1. Germline V CDR1 and CDR2: SGHTA, FQGNSA. The CDR3 extends over 14 amino acids. The trim removed 0 bases at V and 4 bases at J, leaving 2 bases unmatched. CDR3 bases: TGTGCCAGCAGCTTAGCTGGGACAGCCTATGGCTACACCTTC. Translated, it gives CASSLAGTAYGYTF.

This chain joins TRBV4-2 and TRBJ2-1, with 11 bases lining up with TRBD2. Trimming at V came to 3 bases and at J to 0 bases, leaving 1 base not matched to a gene. CDR1 is LGHNA and CDR2 is YNFKEQ in the germline V gene. This CDR3 has 16 amino acids. The DNA of the CDR3 is TGTGCCAGCAGCCACACTAGCGGGGGCTCCTACAATGAGCAGTTCTTC. Amino acids: CASSHTSGGSYNEQFF.

The chain has TRBV7-2 and TRBJ1-1; D possibly corresponds to TRBD1 (6 bases). V was shortened by 5 bases and J by 4 bases, with 17 bases between the two germline ends. The CDR3 totals 15 residues. Germline CDR1 reads SGHTA; CDR2 reads FQGNSA. The CDR3 region is CASSVQGTSGTEAFF. The CDR3 region has the DNA TGTGCCAGCAGCGTTCAGGGGACTTCGGGCACTGAAGCTTTCTTT.

This chain connects TRBV3-1 (or the pseudogene TRBV3-2) to TRBJ1-6; D unresolved. V was pared by 1 base and J by 5 bases, with 3 bases between. The germline V gene has CDR1 LGHDT and CDR2 YNNKEL (reference sequence). This CDR3 spans 13 amino acids. The CDR3, as DNA: TGTGCCAGCAGCCAAGTCGATAATTCACCCCTCCACTTT. Protein product: CASSQVDNSPLHF.

This clone has a count of ten or more. V is TRBV7-9 and J is TRBJ2-1; 7 bases align to TRBD1. The length of the CDR3 is 14 residues. Trimming at V came to 5 bases and at J to 6 bases, leaving 7 bases not matched to a gene. In germline, CDR1 is SEHNR, CDR2 FQNEAQ (reference sequence). The CDR3 coding sequence is TGTGCCAGCAGCGCACCATCAGGGGGCAATGAGCAGTTCTTC. Its translation: CASSAPSGGNEQFF. The full variable domain, completed using reference TRBV7-9 and TRBJ2-1, is DTGVSQNPRHKITKRGQNVTFRCDPISEHNRLYWYRQTLGQGPEFLTYFQNEAQLEKSRLLSDRFSAERPKGSFSTLEIQRTEQGDSAMYLCASSAPSGGNEQFFGPGTRLTVL.

This clone was seen more than once but under ten times. The rearrangement joins TRBV28 to TRBJ1-6; maybe TRBD1 (6 bases). Trimming removed 11 bases at V and 7 bases at J, with 15 bases between. This CDR3 has 13 residues. Germline loops: CDR1 MDHEN, CDR2 SYDVKM. The CDR3 DNA reads TGTGCCGGGGGTGGGGGCGAGAATTCACCCCTCCACTTT. It encodes CAGGGGENSPLHF. Together with reference TRBV28 and TRBJ1-6, the CDR3 gives the full variable domain: DVKVTQSSRYLVKRTGEKVFLECVQDMDHENMFWYRQDPGLGLRLIYFSYDVKMKEKGDIPEGYSVSREKKERFSLILESASTNQTSMYLCAGGGGENSPLHFGNGTRLTVT.

CDR3 DNA: TGCGCCAGCAGCTTGGAGGCAGGGATCGGCCATGAGCAGTTCTTC. Translated: CASSLEAGIGHEQFF. J is TRBJ2-1 and V is TRBV5-1; possibly TRBD1 for D (5 bases). Germline V gives CDR1 SGHRS, CDR2 YFSETQ. This CDR3 comprises 15 residues. Trimming cost V 0 bases and J 8 bases, with 15 bases left between them.

The chain is built from TRBV6-5 and TRBJ1-1; D is unresolved. Trimming removed 7 bases from V and 0 bases from J, with 12 bases in between. The CDR3 length is 14 residues. CDR1 and CDR2 from the germline V gene are MNHEY and SVGAGI. This CDR3 reads CASIRGPMNTEAFF. The CDR3 DNA is TGTGCCAGCATCAGAGGACCTATGAACACTGAAGCTTTCTTT.

V gene TRBV9 combines with J gene TRBJ1-1; 9 bases are a match to TRBD1. There are 15 residues in the CDR3. Germline V gene sequence: CDR1 SGDLS, CDR2 YYNGEE. After removal of 3 bases from V and 3 bases from J, the junction contained 6 bases not matched to a gene. For the CDR3, the DNA is TGTGCCAGCAGCGCAGGGACAGGGATCCACACTGAAGCTTTCTTT. Translating it yields CASSAGTGIHTEAFF.

This clone was observed a single time. The rearrangement joins TRBV7-6 to TRBJ2-2, with D unresolved. The CDR3 consists of 15 residues. The germline gives CDR1 SGHVS, CDR2 FNYEAQ. The V end lost 2 bases, the J end lost 7 bases, and 14 bases lay between the germline ends. The CDR3 region is CASSLTAQKGGELFF. As DNA, the CDR3 is TGTGCCAGCAGCTTAACAGCGCAAAAGGGCGGGGAGCTGTTTTTT.

This clone has more than one count but fewer than ten. The V gene is TRBV6-5, the J gene TRBJ1-5; D is ambiguous. The V end lost 7 bases, the J end lost 4 bases, and 17 bases lay between the germline ends. This CDR3 comprises 15 residues. Looked up from germline, CDR1 is MNHEY and CDR2 is SVGAGI. The CDR3 DNA sequence: TGTGCCAGCATACACCATGGGGTTGGGAATCAGCCCCAGCATTTT. This encodes CASIHHGVGNQPQHF.

This rearrangement joins TRBV18 to TRBJ2-7; TRBD2 aligns across 7 bases. The germline CDR1 and CDR2 sequences are KGHSH and LQKENI. CDR3 length: 14 amino acids. J was trimmed by 4 bases and V by 6 bases; bases with no gene match: 9. The CDR3 coding sequence is TGTGCCAGCTCGCGGGGGACCCAGGAATACGAGCAGTACTTC. This encodes CASSRGTQEYEQYF.

This clone has only a few counts. The genes are TRBV7-8 and TRBJ2-5; TRBD1 might be the D (5 bases). CDR3 length: 14 amino acids. Between the trimmed V and J ends, which lost 3 bases and 2 bases, there was a span of 10 bases. In germline, CDR1 is SGHVS, CDR2 FQNEAQ. The CDR3 DNA is TGTGCCAGCAGCTTCCGCAGGGTACAAGAGACCCAGTACTTC. Translating gives CASSFRRVQETQYF.

This clone has a single count. The chain has TRBV28 and TRBJ1-2; D is ambiguous. This CDR3 region has 11 residues. CDR1 and CDR2 (germline): MDHEN, SYDVKM. Trimming took off 7 bases at V and 0 bases at J, with 3 bases between the two ends. The DNA of the CDR3 is TGTGCCAGCATGGCTAACTATGGCTACACCTTC. This encodes CASMANYGYTF.

This clone occurred a few times. The J gene is TRBJ2-1, the V gene TRBV24-1; tentative D call: TRBD1 (6 bases). The ends were cut back, 8 bases at V and 6 bases at J, with 16 bases in the middle. Germline lookup yields CDR1 KGHDR and CDR2 SFDVKD. The CDR3 has 14 amino acids. The CDR3 DNA is TGTGCCACCAAGCGCGACAGGTTAAGCAATGAGCAGTTCTTC. Translation gives CATKRDRLSNEQFF.

V and J are TRBV4-1 and TRBJ2-3; D perhaps matches TRBD2 (5 bases). The ends were cut back, 1 base at V and 7 bases at J, with 12 bases in the middle. The CDR3 spans 14 residues. CDR1 and CDR2 from the germline V gene are MGHRA and YSYEKL. In DNA form, the CDR3 reads TGCGCCAGCAGCCAAGTAGCGACCGCGAATACGCAGTATTTT. Translation gives CASSQVATANTQYF.

The chain is built from TRBV2 and TRBJ1-1; the D gene is possibly TRBD1 (6 bases). Between the trimmed V and J ends, which lost 7 bases and 1 base, there was a span of 13 bases. The germline CDR1 and CDR2 sequences are SNHLY and FYNNEI. The CDR3 extends over 14 amino acids. The DNA of the CDR3 is TGTGCCAGCATGAGAGGGGGTAAGAACACTGAAGCTTTCTTT. This gives the protein CASMRGGKNTEAFF.

The V call is TRBV27, the J call TRBJ2-2; 15 bases map to TRBD2. The CDR3 sequence is 15 residues long. The V gene's germline CDR1 is MNHEY and CDR2 SMNVEV (reference sequence). Unmatched junction bases numbered 3, after V lost 5 bases and J lost 8 bases. The CDR3 is CASSLGLAGGGELFF. CDR3 nucleotides: TGTGCCAGCAGTCTGGGACTAGCGGGAGGTGGGGAGCTGTTTTTT.

The V gene is TRBV18, the J gene TRBJ2-3; the D is unclear. The CDR3 sequence is 14 residues long. Trimming pared 0 bases from V and 4 bases from J, leaving 8 bases between. CDR1 is KGHSH, CDR2 LQKENI, per germline. The CDR3, as DNA: TGTGCCAGCTCACCACCGTCCAGCGCAGATACGCAGTATTTT. It translates to CASSPPSSADTQYF.

The chain joins TRBV3-1 (or the pseudogene TRBV3-2) to TRBJ1-5; 8 bases agree with TRBD1. Germline CDR1 reads LGHDT; CDR2 reads YNNKEL (reference sequence). Trimming took 3 bases from V and 6 from J; bases not matched to a gene: 1. The CDR3 is 13 residues long. CDR3: CASSQTGVQPQHF. CDR3 in DNA: TGTGCCAGCAGCCAGACAGGGGTTCAGCCCCAGCATTTT.

The V and J genes are TRBV28 and TRBJ1-2; the D is unclear. The CDR3 extends over 19 amino acids. The V end was cut by 4 bases, the J end by 5 bases, with 29 bases between. The germline gives CDR1 MDHEN, CDR2 SYDVKM. The DNA of the CDR3 is TGTGCCAGCAGTTCGAAGATCCGGGGTAAAATGGAGGGTGATTATGGCTACACCTTC. Residues: CASSSKIRGKMEGDYGYTF.